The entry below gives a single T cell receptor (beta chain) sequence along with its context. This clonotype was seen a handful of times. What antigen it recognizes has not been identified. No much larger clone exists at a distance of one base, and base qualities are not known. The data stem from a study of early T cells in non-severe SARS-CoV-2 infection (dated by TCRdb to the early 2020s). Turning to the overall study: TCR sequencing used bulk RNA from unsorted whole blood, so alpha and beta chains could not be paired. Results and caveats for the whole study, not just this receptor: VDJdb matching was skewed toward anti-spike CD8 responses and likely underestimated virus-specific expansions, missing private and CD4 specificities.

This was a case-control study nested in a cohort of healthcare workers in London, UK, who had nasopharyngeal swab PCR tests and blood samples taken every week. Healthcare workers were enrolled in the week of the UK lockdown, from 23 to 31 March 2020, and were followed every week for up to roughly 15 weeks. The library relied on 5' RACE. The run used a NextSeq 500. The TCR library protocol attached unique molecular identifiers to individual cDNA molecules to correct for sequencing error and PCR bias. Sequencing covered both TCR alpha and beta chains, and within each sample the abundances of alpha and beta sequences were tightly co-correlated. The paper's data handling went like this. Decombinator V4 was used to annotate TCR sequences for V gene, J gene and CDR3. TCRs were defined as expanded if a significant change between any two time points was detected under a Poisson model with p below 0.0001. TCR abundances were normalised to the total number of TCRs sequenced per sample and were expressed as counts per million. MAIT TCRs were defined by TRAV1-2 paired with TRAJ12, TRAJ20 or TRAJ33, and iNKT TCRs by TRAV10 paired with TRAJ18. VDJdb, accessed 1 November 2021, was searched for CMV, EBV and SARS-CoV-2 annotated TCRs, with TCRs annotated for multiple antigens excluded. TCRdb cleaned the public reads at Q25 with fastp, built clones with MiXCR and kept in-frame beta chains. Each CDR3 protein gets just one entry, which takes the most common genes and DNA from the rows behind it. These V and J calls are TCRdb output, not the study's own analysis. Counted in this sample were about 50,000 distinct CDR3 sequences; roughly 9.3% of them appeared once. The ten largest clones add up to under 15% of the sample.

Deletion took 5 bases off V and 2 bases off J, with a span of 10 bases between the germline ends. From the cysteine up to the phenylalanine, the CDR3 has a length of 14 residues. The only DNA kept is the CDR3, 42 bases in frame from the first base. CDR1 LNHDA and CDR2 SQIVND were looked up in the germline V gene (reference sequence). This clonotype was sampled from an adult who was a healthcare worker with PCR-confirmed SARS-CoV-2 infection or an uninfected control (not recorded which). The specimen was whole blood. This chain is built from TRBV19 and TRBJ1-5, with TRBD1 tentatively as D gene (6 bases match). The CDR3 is CASSQGLGNQPQHF. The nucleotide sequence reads TGTGCCAGTAGTCAGGGGCTAGGCAATCAGCCCCAGCATTTT.